The present T cell receptor (beta chain) was sequenced within a study of CD8+CD57+ T cells in acquired aplastic anemia. In the study overall: An average of roughly 3 ug of DNA was obtained from sorted CD4+ and CD8+ cells.

As for this clonotype: The antigen remains unidentified.

It was patients with CD8+CD57+ cell expansion by flow cytometry who were chosen for sequencing. By the time of blood sampling, patients had still received no therapy. Study-level points and caveats: The study identified twenty-nine CD8+ CDR3 sequences shared by patients and controls.

CDR3 and TCR beta VDJ profiling relied on genomic DNA as the template. Each CDR3 protein is one row after TCRdb ran MiXCR on the reads. The sample has a few hundred thousand distinct CDR3 sequences; less than 60% are singletons. Material: sorted CD4+, CD8+, or CD8+CD57+ T cells (not recorded which) from PBMCs. This TCR was sampled from a human donor with aplastic anemia.

CDR3 nucleotides: TGCAGTGCTGGGGGGACTAGCGGGGGGACTAGCACAGATACGCAGTATTTT. Amino acids: CSAGGTSGGTSTDTQYF. The V and J genes are TRBV20-1 and TRBJ2-3, with TRBD2 matching 15 bases. The CDR3 length is 17 residues. V lost 5 bases to trimming and J lost 0 bases; unmatched junction nucleotides: 6. In germline, CDR1 is DFQATT, CDR2 SNEGSKA (reference sequence).